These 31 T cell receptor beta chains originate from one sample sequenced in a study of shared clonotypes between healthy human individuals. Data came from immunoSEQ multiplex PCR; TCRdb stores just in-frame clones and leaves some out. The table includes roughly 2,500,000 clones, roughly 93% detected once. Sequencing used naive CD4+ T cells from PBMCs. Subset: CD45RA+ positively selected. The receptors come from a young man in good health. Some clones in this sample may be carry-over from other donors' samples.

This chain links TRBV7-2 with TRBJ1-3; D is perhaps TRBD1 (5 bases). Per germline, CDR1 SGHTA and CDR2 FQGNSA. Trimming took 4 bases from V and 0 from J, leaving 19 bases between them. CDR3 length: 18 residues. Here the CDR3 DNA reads TGTGCCAGCAGCTCACCGGGGGGGTCAGGCAGCTCTGGAAACACCATATATTTT. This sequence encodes CASSSPGGSGSSGNTIYF.

CDR3 DNA sequence: TGTGCCAGCAGCCCTCTCTCCCCCAAGCGTTTAGGCACAGATACGCAGTATTTT. Translation gives CASSPLSPKRLGTDTQYF. This chain links TRBV7-8 with TRBJ2-3; unclear D gene. Per the germline V gene, CDR1 is SGHVS and CDR2 is FQNEAQ. The CDR3 spans 18 residues. Deletions cut 5 bases from V and 1 base from J, with 22 bases between.

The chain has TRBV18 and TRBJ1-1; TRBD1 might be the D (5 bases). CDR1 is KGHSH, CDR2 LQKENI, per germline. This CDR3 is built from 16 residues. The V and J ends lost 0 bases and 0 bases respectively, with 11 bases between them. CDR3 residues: CASSPPGGGMNTEAFF. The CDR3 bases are TGTGCCAGCTCACCACCTGGGGGGGGGATGAACACTGAAGCTTTCTTT.

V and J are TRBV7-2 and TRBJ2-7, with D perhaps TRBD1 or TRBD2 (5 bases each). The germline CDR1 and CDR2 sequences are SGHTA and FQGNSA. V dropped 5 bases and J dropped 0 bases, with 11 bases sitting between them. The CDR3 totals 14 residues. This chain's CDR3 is CASSHRDGSYEQYF. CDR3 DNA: TGTGCCAGCAGCCACCGGGACGGCTCCTACGAGCAGTACTTC.

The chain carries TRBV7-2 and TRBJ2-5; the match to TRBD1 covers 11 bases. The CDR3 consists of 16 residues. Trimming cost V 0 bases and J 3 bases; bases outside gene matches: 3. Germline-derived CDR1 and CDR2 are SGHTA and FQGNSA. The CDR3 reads CASSLARTGGEETQYF. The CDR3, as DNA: TGTGCCAGCAGCTTAGCGAGGACAGGGGGCGAAGAGACCCAGTACTTC.

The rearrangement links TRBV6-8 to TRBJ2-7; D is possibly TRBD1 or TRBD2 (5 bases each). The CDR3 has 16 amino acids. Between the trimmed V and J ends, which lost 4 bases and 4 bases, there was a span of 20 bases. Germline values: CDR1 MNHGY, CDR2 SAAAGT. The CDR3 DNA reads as TGTGCCAGCAGTTCGAAACGGGGACGTAGGGATTACGAGCAGTACTTC. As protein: CASSSKRGRRDYEQYF.

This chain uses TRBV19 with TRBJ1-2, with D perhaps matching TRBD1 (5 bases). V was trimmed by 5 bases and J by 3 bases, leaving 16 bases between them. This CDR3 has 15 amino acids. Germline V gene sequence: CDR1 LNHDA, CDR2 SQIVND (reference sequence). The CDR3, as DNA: TGTGCCAGTAGTGTGGTGTTCGGGGGTGACTATGGCTACACCTTC. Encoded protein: CASSVVFGGDYGYTF.

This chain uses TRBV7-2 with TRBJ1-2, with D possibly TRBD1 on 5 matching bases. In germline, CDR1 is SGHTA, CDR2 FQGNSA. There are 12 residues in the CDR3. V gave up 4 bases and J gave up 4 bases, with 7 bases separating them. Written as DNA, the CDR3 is TGTGCCAGCAGCTCGGGGACCTATGGCTACACCTTC. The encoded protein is CASSSGTYGYTF.

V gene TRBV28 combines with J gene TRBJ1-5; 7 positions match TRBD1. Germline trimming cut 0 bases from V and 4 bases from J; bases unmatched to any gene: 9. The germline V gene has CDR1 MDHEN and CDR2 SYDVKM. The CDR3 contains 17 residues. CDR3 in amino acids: CASSLWQAGTVNQPQHF. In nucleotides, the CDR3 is TGTGCCAGCAGTTTATGGCAGGCCGGGACAGTGAATCAGCCCCAGCATTTT. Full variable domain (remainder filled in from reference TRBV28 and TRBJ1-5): DVKVTQSSRYLVKRTGEKVFLECVQDMDHENMFWYRQDPGLGLRLIYFSYDVKMKEKGDIPEGYSVSREKKERFSLILESASTNQTSMYLCASSLWQAGTVNQPQHFGDGTRLSIL.

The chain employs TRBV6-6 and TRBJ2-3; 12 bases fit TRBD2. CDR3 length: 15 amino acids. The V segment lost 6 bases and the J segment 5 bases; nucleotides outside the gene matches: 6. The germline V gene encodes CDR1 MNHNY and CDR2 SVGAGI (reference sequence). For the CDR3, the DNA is TGTGCCAGCAGGGGGACTAGCGGGCCGGGAGATACGCAGTATTTT. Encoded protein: CASRGTSGPGDTQYF.

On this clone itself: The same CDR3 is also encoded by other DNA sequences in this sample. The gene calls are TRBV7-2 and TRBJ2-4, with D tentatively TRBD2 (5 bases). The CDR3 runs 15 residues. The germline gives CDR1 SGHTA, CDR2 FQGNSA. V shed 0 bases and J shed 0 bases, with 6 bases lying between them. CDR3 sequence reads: CASSLAGVAKNIQYF. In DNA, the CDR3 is TGTGCCAGCAGCTTAGCGGGAGTAGCCAAAAACATTCAGTACTTC.

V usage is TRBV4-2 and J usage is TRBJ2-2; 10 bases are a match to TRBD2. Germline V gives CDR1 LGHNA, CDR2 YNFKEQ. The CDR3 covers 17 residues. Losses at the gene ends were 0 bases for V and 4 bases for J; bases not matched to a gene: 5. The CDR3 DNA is TGTGCCAGCAGCCAAGACCCTAGCGGGAGTGGCACCGGGGAGCTGTTTTTT. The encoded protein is CASSQDPSGSGTGELFF.

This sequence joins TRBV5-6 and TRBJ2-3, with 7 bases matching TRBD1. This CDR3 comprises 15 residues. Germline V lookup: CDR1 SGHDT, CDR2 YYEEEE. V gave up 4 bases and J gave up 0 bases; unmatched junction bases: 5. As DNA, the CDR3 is TGTGCCAGCAGCCTCAGACAGGGAAGCACAGATACGCAGTATTTT. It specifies CASSLRQGSTDTQYF. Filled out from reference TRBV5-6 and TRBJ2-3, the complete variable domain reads DAGVTQSPTHLIKTRGQQVTLRCSPKSGHDTVSWYQQALGQGPQFIFQYYEEEERQRGNFPDRFSGHQFPNYSSELNVNALLLGDSALYLCASSLRQGSTDTQYFGPGTRLTVL.

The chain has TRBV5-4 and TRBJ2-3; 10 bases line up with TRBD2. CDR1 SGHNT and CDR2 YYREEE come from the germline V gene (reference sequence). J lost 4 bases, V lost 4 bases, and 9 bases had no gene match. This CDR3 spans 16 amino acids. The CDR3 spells CASSEGSGTSADTQYF. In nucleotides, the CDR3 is TGTGCCAGCAGCGAAGGAAGTGGGACTAGCGCAGATACGCAGTATTTT.

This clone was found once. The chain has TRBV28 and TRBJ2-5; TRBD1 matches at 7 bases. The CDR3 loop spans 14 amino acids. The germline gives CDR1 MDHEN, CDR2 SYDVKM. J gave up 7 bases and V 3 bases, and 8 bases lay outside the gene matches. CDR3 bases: TGTGCCAGCAGTTTTAGGGGACAGAGAGGGACCCAGTACTTC. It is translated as CASSFRGQRGTQYF. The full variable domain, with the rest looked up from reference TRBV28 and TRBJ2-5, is DVKVTQSSRYLVKRTGEKVFLECVQDMDHENMFWYRQDPGLGLRLIYFSYDVKMKEKGDIPEGYSVSREKKERFSLILESASTNQTSMYLCASSFRGQRGTQYFGPGTRLLVL.

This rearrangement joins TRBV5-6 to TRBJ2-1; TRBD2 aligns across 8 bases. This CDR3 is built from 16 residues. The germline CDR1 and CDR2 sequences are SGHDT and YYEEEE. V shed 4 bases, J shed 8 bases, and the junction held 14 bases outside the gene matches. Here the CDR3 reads CASSPRPGGRGYEQFF. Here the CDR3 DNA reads TGTGCCAGCAGCCCCCGCCCGGGAGGGAGGGGGTATGAGCAGTTCTTC.

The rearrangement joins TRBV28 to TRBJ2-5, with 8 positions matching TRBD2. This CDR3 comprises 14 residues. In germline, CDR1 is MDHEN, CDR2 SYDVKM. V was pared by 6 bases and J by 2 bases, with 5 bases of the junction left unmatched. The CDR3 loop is CASSLPGGQETQYF. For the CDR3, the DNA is TGTGCCAGCAGCCTGCCGGGGGGGCAAGAGACCCAGTACTTC.

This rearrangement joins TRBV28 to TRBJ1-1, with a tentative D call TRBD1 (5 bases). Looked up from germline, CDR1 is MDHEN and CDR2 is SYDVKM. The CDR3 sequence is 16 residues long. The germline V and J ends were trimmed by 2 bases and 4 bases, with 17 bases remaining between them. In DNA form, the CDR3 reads TGTGCCAGCAGTTTAAAGTTCGCAGGGCCACCCACTGAAGCTTTCTTT. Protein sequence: CASSLKFAGPPTEAFF.

CDR3 region: CASSLVTGNNQPQHF. CDR3 nucleotide sequence: TGTGCCAGCAGCTTGGTGACAGGGAACAATCAGCCCCAGCATTTT. This chain joins TRBV5-5 and TRBJ1-5; 7 positions match TRBD1. The junction had 3 bases not matched to a gene; V was cut back by 0 bases and J by 3 bases. Germline assignment: CDR1 SGHKS and CDR2 YYEKEE (reference sequence). This CDR3 spans 15 amino acids.

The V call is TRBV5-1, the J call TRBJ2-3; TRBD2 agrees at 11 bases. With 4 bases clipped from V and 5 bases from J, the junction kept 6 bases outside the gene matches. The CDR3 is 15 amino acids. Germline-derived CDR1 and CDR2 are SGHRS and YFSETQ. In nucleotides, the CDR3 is TGCGCCAGCAGCAAGACTAGCGGGATGGTAGATACGCAGTATTTT. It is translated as CASSKTSGMVDTQYF.

The CDR3 nucleotides read TGTGCCACCCGGACCTGGGGGGCGGCGGATCAGCCCCAGCATTTT. Residues: CATRTWGAADQPQHF. J is TRBJ1-5 and V is TRBV19; perhaps TRBD1 as D (6 bases). V lost 10 bases and J lost 5, with 21 bases in between. CDR1 LNHDA and CDR2 SQIVND come from the germline V gene (reference sequence). The CDR3 contains 15 residues.

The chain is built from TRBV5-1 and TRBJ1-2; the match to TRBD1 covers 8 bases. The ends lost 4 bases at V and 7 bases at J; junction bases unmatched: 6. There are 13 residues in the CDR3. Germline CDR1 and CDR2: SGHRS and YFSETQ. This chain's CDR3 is CASSEDRVRGYTF. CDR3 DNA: TGCGCCAGCAGCGAGGACAGGGTCCGTGGCTACACCTTC.

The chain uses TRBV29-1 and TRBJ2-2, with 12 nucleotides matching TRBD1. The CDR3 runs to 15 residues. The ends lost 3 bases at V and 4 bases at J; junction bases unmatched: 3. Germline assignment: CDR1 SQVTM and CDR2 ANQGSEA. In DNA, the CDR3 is TGCAGCGTTGATTTGGGACAGGGGGCCACCGGGGAGCTGTTTTTT. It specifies CSVDLGQGATGELFF.

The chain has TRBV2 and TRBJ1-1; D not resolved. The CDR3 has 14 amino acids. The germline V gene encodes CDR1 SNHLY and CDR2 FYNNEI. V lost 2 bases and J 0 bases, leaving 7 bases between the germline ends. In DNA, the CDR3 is TGTGCCAGCAGTGAACAGGCGCTGAACACTGAAGCTTTCTTT. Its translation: CASSEQALNTEAFF. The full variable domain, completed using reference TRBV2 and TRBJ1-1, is EPEVTQTPSHQVTQMGQEVILRCVPISNHLYFYWYRQILGQKVEFLVSFYNNEISEKSEIFDDQFSVERPDGSNFTLKIRSTKLEDSAMYFCASSEQALNTEAFFGQGTRLTVV.

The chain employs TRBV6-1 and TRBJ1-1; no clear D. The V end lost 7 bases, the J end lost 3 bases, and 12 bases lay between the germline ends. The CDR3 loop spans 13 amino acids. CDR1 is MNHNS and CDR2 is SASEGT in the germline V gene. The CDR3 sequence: CASTLDDYTEAFF. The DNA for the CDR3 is TGTGCCAGCACCTTAGACGACTACACTGAAGCTTTCTTT.

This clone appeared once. CDR3 sequence (DNA): TGCGCCAGCAGCGTCTCCTCTAGCGGGAGCGGGAGCAATGAGCAGTTCTTC. Translating gives CASSVSSSGSGSNEQFF. The V gene is TRBV5-1, the J gene TRBJ2-1; TRBD2 matches 10 bases. The V and J ends lost 4 bases and 6 bases, in that order; junction bases with no gene match: 13. CDR1 SGHRS and CDR2 YFSETQ come from the germline V gene. The CDR3 is 17 amino acids.

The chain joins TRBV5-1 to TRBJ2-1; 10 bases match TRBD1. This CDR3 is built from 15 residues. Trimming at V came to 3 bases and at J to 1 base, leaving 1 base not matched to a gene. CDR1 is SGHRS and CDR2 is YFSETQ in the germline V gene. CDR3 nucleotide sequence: TGCGCCAGCAGCTGGGGACAGGGGTCCTACAATGAGCAGTTCTTC. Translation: CASSWGQGSYNEQFF.

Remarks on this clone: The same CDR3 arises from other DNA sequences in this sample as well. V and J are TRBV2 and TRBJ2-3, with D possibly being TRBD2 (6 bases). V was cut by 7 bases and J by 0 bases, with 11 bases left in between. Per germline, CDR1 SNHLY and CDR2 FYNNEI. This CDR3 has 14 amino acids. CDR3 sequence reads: CASTELASTDTQYF. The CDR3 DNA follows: TGTGCCAGCACAGAACTAGCTAGCACAGATACGCAGTATTTT.

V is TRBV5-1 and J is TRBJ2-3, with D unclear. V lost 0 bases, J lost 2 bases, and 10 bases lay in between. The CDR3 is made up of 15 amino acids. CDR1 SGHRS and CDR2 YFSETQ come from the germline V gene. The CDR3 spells CASSLARGPTDTQYF. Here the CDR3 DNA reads TGCGCCAGCAGCTTGGCCCGAGGACCCACAGATACGCAGTATTTT.

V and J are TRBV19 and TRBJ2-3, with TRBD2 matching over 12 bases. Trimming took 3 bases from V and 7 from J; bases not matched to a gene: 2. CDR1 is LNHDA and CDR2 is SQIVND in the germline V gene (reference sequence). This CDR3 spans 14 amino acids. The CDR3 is CASSITSGRYTQYF. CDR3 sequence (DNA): TGTGCCAGTAGTATTACTAGCGGGAGGTATACGCAGTATTTT.

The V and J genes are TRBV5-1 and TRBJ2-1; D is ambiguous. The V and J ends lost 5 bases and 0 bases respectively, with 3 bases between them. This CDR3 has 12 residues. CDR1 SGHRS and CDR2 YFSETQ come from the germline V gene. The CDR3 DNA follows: TGCGCCAGCAGGTCCTCCTACAATGAGCAGTTCTTC. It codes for CASRSSYNEQFF. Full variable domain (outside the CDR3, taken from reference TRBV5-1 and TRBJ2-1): KAGVTQTPRYLIKTRGQQVTLSCSPISGHRSVSWYQQTPGQGLQFLFEYFSETQRNKGNFPGRFSGRQFSNSRSEMNVSTLELGDSALYLCASRSSYNEQFFGPGTRLTVL.